This T cell receptor beta chain is drawn from a study of blood T cells in healthy people across ages. Germline values: CDR1 SGHAT, CDR2 FQNNGV. The CDR3 is made up of 15 amino acids. Trimming cost V 1 base and J 0 bases, with 8 bases left between them. In its sample, this clonotype was seen a few times. Combining a sample-barcoded 5' primer with a J-beta primer mix, a second PCR ran for 7 to 11 cycles. The template-switch adaptor, which had 12 random nucleotides, put a tag on each cDNA molecule. TCRdb reprocessed the 5' RACE reads via MiXCR and lists one record per CDR3 protein. Of hundreds of thousands of distinct CDR3 sequences listed, about 21% are singletons.

The chain carries TRBV11-2 and TRBJ2-3; the D gene is possibly TRBD2 (5 bases). The clonotype comes from a man aged 65 to 85 in good health. The sequencing input was blood. For the CDR3, the DNA is TGTGCCAGCAGCTTAGGCTGGACTAGCACAGATACGCAGTATTTT. Residues: CASSLGWTSTDTQYF.